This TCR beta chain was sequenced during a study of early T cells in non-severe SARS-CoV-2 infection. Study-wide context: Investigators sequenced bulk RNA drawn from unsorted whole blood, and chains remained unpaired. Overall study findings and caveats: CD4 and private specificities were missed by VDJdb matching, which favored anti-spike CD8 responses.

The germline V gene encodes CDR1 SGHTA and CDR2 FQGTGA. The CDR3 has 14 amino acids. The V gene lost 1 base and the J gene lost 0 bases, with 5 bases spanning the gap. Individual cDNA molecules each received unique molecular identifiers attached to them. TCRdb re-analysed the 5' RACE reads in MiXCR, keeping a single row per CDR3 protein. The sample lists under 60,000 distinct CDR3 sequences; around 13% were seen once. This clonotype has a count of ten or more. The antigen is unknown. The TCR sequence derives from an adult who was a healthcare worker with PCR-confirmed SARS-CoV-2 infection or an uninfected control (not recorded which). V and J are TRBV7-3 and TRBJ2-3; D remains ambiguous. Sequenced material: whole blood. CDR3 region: CASSLRRSTDTQYF. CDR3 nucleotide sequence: TGTGCCAGCAGCTTAAGGCGTAGCACAGATACGCAGTATTTT. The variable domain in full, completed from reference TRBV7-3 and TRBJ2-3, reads GAGVSQTPSNKVTEKGKYVELRCDPISGHTALYWYRQSLGQGPEFLIYFQGTGAADDSGLPNDRFFAVRPEGSVSTLKIQRTERGDSAVYLCASSLRRSTDTQYFGPGTRLTVL.